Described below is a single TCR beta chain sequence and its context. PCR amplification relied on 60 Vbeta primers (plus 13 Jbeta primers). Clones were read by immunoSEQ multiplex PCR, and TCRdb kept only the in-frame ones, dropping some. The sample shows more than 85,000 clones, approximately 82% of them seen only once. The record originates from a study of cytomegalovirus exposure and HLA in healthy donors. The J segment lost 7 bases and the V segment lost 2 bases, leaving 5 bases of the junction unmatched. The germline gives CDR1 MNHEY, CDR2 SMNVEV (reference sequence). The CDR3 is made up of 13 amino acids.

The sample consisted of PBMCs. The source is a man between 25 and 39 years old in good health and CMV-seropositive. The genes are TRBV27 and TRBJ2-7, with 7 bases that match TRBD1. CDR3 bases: TGTGCCAGCAGTTTACTCGGACAGGCGGAGCAGTACTTC. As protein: CASSLLGQAEQYF.